The 15 T cell receptor beta chains presented below share a single source sample, sequenced in a study of ipilimumab plus nivolumab after autologous stem cell transplantation. Sequenced by immunoSEQ multiplex PCR; TCRdb stores in-frame clones only, minus some. The repertoire holds over 75,000 clones, about 83% seen once, with roughly 2% in the top ten. The input for sequencing was PBMCs, taken in a trial of ipilimumab plus nivolumab as post-transplant consolidation. The receptor set was obtained from a male donor with diffuse large B-cell lymphoma.

The chain is built from TRBV5-6 and TRBJ2-1; no clear D gene. CDR3 length equals 14 residues. Germline V gene lookup returns CDR1 SGHDT and CDR2 YYEEEE. The V gene lost 4 bases and the J gene lost 4 bases, with 12 bases spanning the gap. DNA for the CDR3: TGTGCCAGCAGCCCCTGGAGAAGATACAATGAGCAGTTCTTC. Amino acids: CASSPWRRYNEQFF.

The gene calls are TRBV4-1 and TRBJ2-2; 7 nucleotides align to TRBD2. Germline loops: CDR1 MGHRA, CDR2 YSYEKL. V gave up 4 bases and J gave up 4 bases; unmatched junction bases: 15. The CDR3 is 18 residues long. This CDR3 reads CASSPRVDRDYLTGELFF. In DNA, the CDR3 is TGCGCCAGCAGCCCAAGGGTGGACCGGGACTACCTCACCGGGGAGCTGTTTTTT.

The chain recombines TRBV5-1 with TRBJ2-3; D is ambiguous. Trimming left V 6 bases short and J 0 bases short, with 8 bases between. Germline CDR1 reads SGHRS; CDR2 reads YFSETQ. CDR3 length: 13 residues. The CDR3 DNA reads TGCGCCAGCAACCCCCCGAGCACAGATACGCAGTATTTT. This gives the protein CASNPPSTDTQYF.

This chain uses TRBV12-5 with TRBJ2-1; perhaps D is TRBD1 or TRBD2 (5 bases each). In germline, CDR1 is LGHNT, CDR2 FRNRAP. This CDR3 has 13 residues. V gave up 10 bases and J gave up 5 bases, with 15 bases separating them. CDR3 sequence (DNA): TGTGCTACCAACCGGGACCTTAACAATGAGCAGTTCTTC. Translated, it gives CATNRDLNNEQFF.

This clone occurred a few times. The chain is built from TRBV15 and TRBJ1-1, with D hard to call. CDR3 size: 12 residues. Germline V lookup: CDR1 LNHNV, CDR2 YYDKDF (reference sequence). With 5 bases removed from V and 1 base from J, the gap between germline ends came to 5 bases. Written as DNA, the CDR3 is TGTGCCACCAGCCGACCGAACACTGAAGCTTTCTTT. It encodes CATSRPNTEAFF.

CDR3 in amino acids: CASSPRASEEKLFF. CDR3 DNA sequence: TGTGCCAGCAGCCCACGCGCGAGTGAAGAAAAACTGTTTTTT. This chain joins TRBV5-5 and TRBJ1-4; D not resolved. The germline gives CDR1 SGHKS, CDR2 YYEKEE (reference sequence). CDR3 length: 14 amino acids. V dropped 4 bases and J dropped 8 bases, with 15 bases sitting between them.

The chain joins TRBV6-5 to TRBJ1-1; D is uncertain. The CDR3 has 15 amino acids. From germline, CDR1 is MNHEY and CDR2 SVGAGI. V was pared by 5 bases and J by 1 base, with 14 bases between. The CDR3: CASSAGKTTNTEAFF. The CDR3, as DNA: TGTGCCAGCAGTGCTGGAAAGACAACGAACACTGAAGCTTTCTTT.

The sample holds many counts of this clone. The chain couples TRBV7-9 to TRBJ1-2; D is possibly TRBD1 (5 bases). The CDR3 loop spans 12 amino acids. Trimming removed 0 bases at V and 6 bases at J, with 5 bases between. Germline V gene lookup returns CDR1 SEHNR and CDR2 FQNEAQ (reference sequence). This CDR3 is CASSLAGDGYTF. For the CDR3, the DNA is TGTGCCAGCAGCTTAGCGGGGGATGGCTACACCTTC.

The chain joins TRBV7-2 to TRBJ2-5, with D perhaps matching TRBD1 or TRBD2 (6 bases each). The V and J ends lost 7 bases and 0 bases respectively, with 18 bases between them. CDR3 length: 16 amino acids. Germline loops: CDR1 SGHTA, CDR2 FQGNSA. The CDR3 region is CASTSNRRGYQETQYF. The CDR3 region has the DNA TGTGCCAGCACCTCGAATCGGAGGGGGTACCAAGAGACCCAGTACTTC. Full variable domain (remainder filled in from reference TRBV7-2 and TRBJ2-5): GAGVSQSPSNKVTEKGKDVELRCDPISGHTALYWYRQSLGQGLEFLIYFQGNSAPDKSGLPSDRFSAERTGGSVSTLTIQRTQQEDSAVYLCASTSNRRGYQETQYFGPGTRLLVL.

The V gene is TRBV18, the J gene TRBJ1-1; D not resolved. The CDR3 runs 14 residues. The germline V gene encodes CDR1 KGHSH and CDR2 LQKENI. V lost 2 bases and J lost 1, with 8 bases in between. CDR3: CASSPDGSNTEAFF. The CDR3 DNA follows: TGTGCCAGCTCACCAGACGGATCGAACACTGAAGCTTTCTTT.

The chain carries TRBV6-5 and TRBJ1-5; D is uncertain. Trimming pared 5 bases from V and 7 bases from J, leaving 9 bases between. The V gene's germline CDR1 is MNHEY and CDR2 SVGAGI. The CDR3 is made up of 12 amino acids. The CDR3 sequence: CASSTLGQPQHF. The CDR3 nucleotides are TGTGCCAGCAGTACCCTTGGGCAGCCCCAGCATTTT.

V and J are TRBV7-9 and TRBJ2-3; D tentatively fits TRBD1 or TRBD2 (6 bases each). Trimming removed 5 bases from V and 4 bases from J, with 16 bases in between. Germline V gene lookup returns CDR1 SEHNR and CDR2 FQNEAQ (reference sequence). The length of the CDR3 is 15 residues. In DNA, the CDR3 is TGTGCCAGCAGCGAAGTAGGGGGGCAGGCAGATACGCAGTATTTT. Protein: CASSEVGGQADTQYF.

In this sample, this clone turned up a few times. The chain is built from TRBV10-2 and TRBJ1-6; TRBD1 matches 8 bases. The CDR3 runs to 14 residues. Germline V CDR1 and CDR2: WSHSY, SAAADI. With 7 bases clipped from V and 8 bases from J, the junction kept 7 bases outside the gene matches. The CDR3 nucleotides read TGCGCCAGCAAGGGGGGCAGGGGGCATTCACCCCTCCACTTT. Its translation is CASKGGRGHSPLHF.

This clone came up a few times. This chain links TRBV5-1 with TRBJ1-2; TRBD1 matches 9 bases. V lost 4 bases, J lost 2 bases, and 3 bases stayed unmatched. Germline V gives CDR1 SGHRS, CDR2 YFSETQ. The length of the CDR3 is 14 residues. The CDR3 loop is CASSQGTGNYGYTF. DNA of the CDR3: TGCGCCAGCAGCCAGGGGACAGGGAACTATGGCTACACCTTC. The complete variable domain, with remaining parts taken from reference TRBV5-1 and TRBJ1-2, reads KAGVTQTPRYLIKTRGQQVTLSCSPISGHRSVSWYQQTPGQGLQFLFEYFSETQRNKGNFPGRFSGRQFSNSRSEMNVSTLELGDSALYLCASSQGTGNYGYTFGSGTRLTVV.

The chain couples TRBV21-1 to TRBJ2-7; the table's D call, TRBD1, was not checked against the DNA. TRBV21-1 is marked as a pseudogene. This CDR3 contains 20 residues. The CDR3 spells CASSKSGDRGLPDPPYEQYF. Written as DNA, the CDR3 is TGTGCCAGCAGCAAAAGTGGAGACAGGGGGCTCCCGGACCCTCCCTACGAGCAGTACTTC.